Listed here are 10 T cell receptor beta chains from one sample, sequenced in a study of blood T cell repertoires in COVID-19. The protocol was immunoSEQ multiplex PCR, while the TCRdb copy is restricted to in-frame clones and leaves out a portion. The data show about 100,000 clones, around four fifths seen once. The material sequenced was peripheral blood. These receptors all come from a man aged 45 to 65 with active or convalescent COVID-19.

This chain joins TRBV30 and TRBJ1-1, with D possibly being TRBD1 (5 bases). Trimming removed 1 base from V and 6 bases from J, with 12 bases in between. From germline, CDR1 is GTSNPN and CDR2 SVGIG (reference sequence). CDR3 length: 13 residues. The CDR3 spells CAWSASGSSEAFF. CDR3 nucleotides: TGTGCCTGGAGTGCATCAGGGTCTTCTGAAGCTTTCTTT.

This clone appeared once. V and J are TRBV5-1 and TRBJ2-3; 11 nucleotides line up with TRBD2. Looked up from germline, CDR1 is SGHRS and CDR2 is YFSETQ. This CDR3 is built from 16 residues. V lost 5 bases and J lost 6; bases outside the gene matches: 11. DNA for the CDR3: TGCGCCAGCAGGTTGACTAGCGGGATCTTTCCCGATACGCAGTATTTT. It specifies CASRLTSGIFPDTQYF.

The chain employs TRBV5-6 and TRBJ2-7, with TRBD2 identical over 13 bases. CDR1 is SGHDT and CDR2 is YYEEEE in the germline V gene. The J segment lost 4 bases and the V segment lost 4 bases, leaving 5 bases of the junction unmatched. The CDR3 loop spans 15 amino acids. The CDR3 nucleotides are TGTGCCAGCAGCCGGACTAGCGGGAGTACTTACGAGCAGTACTTC. Its protein is CASSRTSGSTYEQYF.

This clone appeared once. The rearrangement uses TRBV24-1 and TRBJ2-2; D perhaps matches TRBD1 (6 bases). The V end lost 2 bases, the J end lost 6 bases, and 12 bases lay between the germline ends. The CDR3 is 15 amino acids. Germline values: CDR1 KGHDR, CDR2 SFDVKD. The CDR3 sequence: CATSDSKGVAGELFF. For the CDR3, the DNA is TGTGCCACCAGTGATTCGAAGGGGGTTGCCGGGGAGCTGTTTTTT.

The chain carries TRBV19 and TRBJ1-5; the match to TRBD1 covers 10 bases. CDR3 size: 14 residues. CDR1 and CDR2 from the germline V gene are LNHDA and SQIVND (reference sequence). V was pared by 3 bases and J by 6 bases, with 2 bases of the junction left unmatched. As DNA, the CDR3 is TGTGCCAGTAGTATGGGGACAGGGGTTCAGCCCCAGCATTTT. It encodes CASSMGTGVQPQHF.

In its sample, this clone was seen many times. The V call is TRBV6-5, the J call TRBJ2-7, with a weak D call TRBD2 (7 bases). V gave up 3 bases and J gave up 2 bases, with 11 bases separating them. This CDR3 contains 14 residues. Germline CDR1 reads MNHEY; CDR2 reads SVGAGI. CDR3 protein: CASSYGGGAYEQYF. CDR3 in DNA: TGTGCCAGCAGTTATGGGGGGGGCGCCTACGAGCAGTACTTC.

The chain employs TRBV6-5 and TRBJ1-5; unclear D gene. V gave up 6 bases and J gave up 7 bases, with 10 bases separating them. Germline CDR1 is MNHEY and CDR2 is SVGAGI. The CDR3 totals 12 residues. The CDR3 region has the DNA TGTGCCAGCAGCCGAGAGGGACAGCCCCAGCATTTT. Translation: CASSREGQPQHF.

In this sample, this clone turned up a few times. The chain employs TRBV5-1 and TRBJ2-7; the match to TRBD1 covers 7 bases. After removal of 2 bases from V and 1 base from J, the junction contained 6 bases not matched to a gene. This CDR3 region has 15 residues. Germline CDR1 SGHRS, CDR2 YFSETQ. The CDR3 DNA reads TGCGCCAGCAGCTTTTGGACAGGTTCGTCCTACGAGCAGTACTTC. Translating it yields CASSFWTGSSYEQYF.

This sequence joins TRBV7-6 and TRBJ2-7; weak D call: TRBD2 (6 bases). CDR1 is SGHVS, CDR2 FNYEAQ, per germline. V lost 6 bases to trimming and J lost 7 bases, with 16 bases between them. The CDR3 has 13 residues. CDR3 residues: CASSYSGASEQYF. CDR3 in DNA: TGTGCCAGCAGTTACTCGGGAGCAAGTGAGCAGTACTTC.

DNA for the CDR3: TGTGCCAGCAGCCAAGATCTTAACTACGAGCAGTACTTC. The encoded protein is CASSQDLNYEQYF. The genes are TRBV14 and TRBJ2-7; D is undetermined. The CDR3 runs to 13 residues. CDR1 and CDR2 from the germline V gene are SGHDN and FVKESK. Trimming cost V 0 bases and J 3 bases, with 6 bases left between them.